Presented here are 31 T cell receptor beta chains from one specimen sequenced in a study of T cell changes during pregnancy in multiple sclerosis. Some clones are missing from TCRdb's copy, which holds only in-frame ones; the method was immunoSEQ multiplex PCR. Of roughly 99,000 clones listed, about 90% are singletons. The sequencing used peripheral blood, collected in the third trimester of pregnancy. The source of these receptors is a female donor in good health, enrolled as a control in a pregnancy study.

The chain employs TRBV12-5 and TRBJ1-3, with 8 bases that match TRBD1. Germline CDR1 is LGHNT and CDR2 is FRNRAP. The CDR3 covers 18 residues. Trimming took 1 base from V and 4 from J; bases not matched to a gene: 12. The CDR3 bases are TGTGCTAGTGGTTTGGACAAAAAGACAGGGGAAGCCGGAAACACCATATATTTT. Its translation is CASGLDKKTGEAGNTIYF.

This clone occurred a few times. The chain uses TRBV6-5 and TRBJ1-6; the match to TRBD1 covers 11 bases. V shed 6 bases, J shed 7 bases, and the junction held 5 bases outside the gene matches. This CDR3 is built from 15 residues. Germline CDR1 MNHEY, CDR2 SVGAGI. CDR3 coding DNA: TGTGCCAGCAGAACTGGGACAGGGGGGAATTCACCCCTCCACTTT. Protein product: CASRTGTGGNSPLHF.

The chain carries TRBV2 and TRBJ2-3, with 7 bases fitting TRBD2. The trim removed 4 bases at V and 4 bases at J, leaving 5 bases unmatched. CDR3 length equals 14 residues. Per germline, CDR1 SNHLY and CDR2 FYNNEI. The CDR3 bases are TGTGCCAGCAGTGTCGGGGGGATTGCAGATACGCAGTATTTT. Its translation: CASSVGGIADTQYF.

Here the CDR3 reads CASSLRTSGLLRSQYF. For the CDR3, the DNA is TGTGCCAGCAGCCTGCGGACTAGCGGGCTCCTTCGCTCGCAGTATTTT. The gene calls are TRBV11-2 and TRBJ2-3; 11 bases agree with TRBD2. The CDR3 runs to 16 residues. Germline values: CDR1 SGHAT, CDR2 FQNNGV. V gave up 5 bases and J gave up 10 bases; unmatched junction bases: 14. Full variable domain (missing parts from reference TRBV11-2 and TRBJ2-3): EAGVAQSPRYKIIEKRQSVAFWCNPISGHATLYWYQQILGQGPKLLIQFQNNGVVDDSQLPKDRFSAERLKGVDSTLKIQPAKLEDSAVYLCASSLRTSGLLRSQYFGPGTRLTVL.

V gene TRBV30 combines with J gene TRBJ2-7; 12 bases map to TRBD1. The CDR3 runs to 14 residues. Germline lookup yields CDR1 GTSNPN and CDR2 SVGIG (reference sequence). Trimming cost V 0 bases and J 7 bases; bases outside gene matches: 4. This CDR3 is CAWSVGTGGREQYF. CDR3 nucleotides: TGTGCCTGGAGTGTGGGGACAGGGGGCAGAGAGCAGTACTTC.

The rearrangement joins TRBV5-3 to TRBJ1-3; D remains ambiguous. TRBV5-3 counts as an open reading frame of uncertain function. The CDR3 spans 16 residues. Between the trimmed V and J ends, which lost 6 bases and 0 bases, there was a span of 16 bases. CDR3 in amino acids: CARKAGVAPSGNTIYF. In nucleotides, the CDR3 is TGTGCCAGAAAGGCCGGGGTCGCTCCCTCTGGAAACACCATATATTTT.

The DNA of the CDR3 is TGTGCCAGCAGCCCATCGGGGGGAGCTGGGGAGCTGTTTTTT. Residues: CASSPSGGAGELFF. The chain is built from TRBV7-9 and TRBJ2-2, with 7 bases aligning to TRBD2. Germline lookup yields CDR1 SEHNR and CDR2 FQNEAQ (reference sequence). This CDR3 has 14 amino acids. J gave up 8 bases and V 5 bases, and 8 bases lay outside the gene matches. Variable domain in full (rest from reference TRBV7-9 and TRBJ2-2): DTGVSQNPRHKITKRGQNVTFRCDPISEHNRLYWYRQTLGQGPEFLTYFQNEAQLEKSRLLSDRFSAERPKGSFSTLEIQRTEQGDSAMYLCASSPSGGAGELFFGEGSRLTVL.

This rearrangement joins TRBV6-5 to TRBJ2-7, with 7 bases fitting TRBD1. CDR3 length equals 14 residues. The J segment lost 3 bases and the V segment lost 5 bases, leaving 7 bases of the junction unmatched. CDR1 is MNHEY and CDR2 is SVGAGI in the germline V gene. Here the CDR3 DNA reads TGTGCCAGCAGTAACAGGGGACAGAACTACGAGCAGTACTTC. The encoded protein is CASSNRGQNYEQYF.

The V call is TRBV7-9, the J call TRBJ1-2; TRBD1 is a possible D gene (5 bases). The CDR3 totals 13 residues. The V end lost 5 bases, the J end lost 4 bases, and 11 bases lay between the germline ends. The V gene's germline CDR1 is SEHNR and CDR2 FQNEAQ (reference sequence). CDR3 protein: CASSPRGGYGYTF. The CDR3 region has the DNA TGTGCCAGCAGCCCTAGGGGCGGCTATGGCTACACCTTC.

The gene calls are TRBV27 and TRBJ2-7, with D maybe TRBD1 (6 bases). The CDR3 length is 15 residues. Germline assignment: CDR1 MNHEY and CDR2 SMNVEV (reference sequence). V gave up 1 base and J gave up 6 bases, with 16 bases separating them. The CDR3: CASSLFGNRDREQYF. The CDR3 bases are TGTGCCAGCAGTTTATTCGGGAACAGGGACCGCGAGCAGTACTTC.

CDR3 DNA sequence: TGTGCCAGCAGTGATTTCAGGGGAGAGACCCAGTACTTC. Encoded protein: CASSDFRGETQYF. The chain combines TRBV2 with TRBJ2-5, with a possible D match to TRBD1 (6 bases). The CDR3 covers 13 residues. Trimming pared 3 bases from V and 4 bases from J, leaving 9 bases between. Germline V lookup: CDR1 SNHLY, CDR2 FYNNEI.

The gene calls are TRBV30 and TRBJ1-5, with D possibly matching TRBD1 (5 bases). The CDR3 has 13 residues. Trimming shortened V by 0 bases and J by 7 bases, and 10 bases separated the two germline ends. Germline V gene data show CDR1 as GTSNPN and CDR2 as SVGIG (reference sequence). The CDR3 is CAWSVRAGQPQHF. The CDR3 region has the DNA TGTGCCTGGAGTGTACGGGCAGGGCAGCCCCAGCATTTT.

The chain uses TRBV27 and TRBJ2-1; TRBD2 agrees at 15 bases. The V segment lost 5 bases and the J segment 4 bases; nucleotides outside the gene matches: 3. CDR3 length: 16 amino acids. The germline CDR1 and CDR2 sequences are MNHEY and SMNVEV (reference sequence). CDR3 sequence (DNA): TGTGCCAGCAGTAAAGGGACTAGCGGGGGGTACAATGAGCAGTTCTTC. Translated: CASSKGTSGGYNEQFF.

This clone was seen ten or more times. The chain combines TRBV6-4 with TRBJ2-1; 10 bases align to TRBD2. Trimming took 0 bases from V and 8 from J; bases not matched to a gene: 7. CDR3 size: 16 residues. In germline, CDR1 is MRHNA, CDR2 SNTAGT. The CDR3 DNA reads TGTGCCAGCAGTGACTCGGGAAGCGGGGGGGCCGATGAGCAGTTCTTC. Translating gives CASSDSGSGGADEQFF.

This chain's CDR3 is CASSFPGDYQANYGYTF. The CDR3 bases are TGTGCCAGCAGCTTCCCAGGGGATTATCAAGCTAACTATGGCTACACCTTC. The chain joins TRBV5-4 to TRBJ1-2; perhaps TRBD1 as D (6 bases). Per germline, CDR1 SGHNT and CDR2 YYREEE (reference sequence). CDR3 size: 17 residues. The V end was cut by 2 bases, the J end by 0 bases, with 17 bases between.

The chain recombines TRBV19 with TRBJ1-5; D perhaps matches TRBD1 (6 bases). Trimming removed 4 bases from V and 1 base from J, with 11 bases in between. The CDR3 length is 15 residues. Germline loops: CDR1 LNHDA, CDR2 SQIVND (reference sequence). The CDR3, as DNA: TGTGCCAGTAGTACTGAGGGGGGGAGCAATCAGCCCCAGCATTTT. Translated, it gives CASSTEGGSNQPQHF.

The CDR3 region is CASSVGRGGPGELFF. In nucleotides, the CDR3 is TGTGCCAGCAGCGTAGGGCGGGGGGGCCCCGGGGAGCTGTTTTTT. The chain combines TRBV9 with TRBJ2-2, with 9 bases fitting TRBD2. The CDR3 has 15 amino acids. Germline CDR1 reads SGDLS; CDR2 reads YYNGEE. V was pared by 0 bases and J by 6 bases, with 3 bases of the junction left unmatched.

The rearrangement links TRBV2 to TRBJ2-7, with TRBD2 matching 10 bases. V shed 6 bases, J shed 4 bases, and the junction held 6 bases outside the gene matches. Per germline, CDR1 SNHLY and CDR2 FYNNEI. This CDR3 contains 14 residues. The CDR3 DNA reads TGTGCCAGCAGGTTAGGACTAGCGGAATACGAGCAGTACTTC. Its translation is CASRLGLAEYEQYF.

The chain combines TRBV29-1 with TRBJ1-1; tentative D call: TRBD1 (6 bases). V lost 3 bases and J lost 5, with 16 bases in between. Germline lookup yields CDR1 SQVTM and CDR2 ANQGSEA. This CDR3 is 14 amino acids long. CDR3 loop: CSVENRVPWTEAFF. CDR3 sequence (DNA): TGCAGCGTTGAGAACAGGGTCCCCTGGACTGAAGCTTTCTTT. Based on the CDR3 plus reference TRBV29-1 and TRBJ1-1, the full variable domain is SAVISQKPSRDICQRGTSLTIQCQVDSQVTMMFWYRQQPGQSLTLIATANQGSEATYESGFVIDKFPISRPNLTFSTLTVSNMSPEDSSIYLCSVENRVPWTEAFFGQGTRLTVV.

The chain is built from TRBV11-3 and TRBJ2-3, with 10 bases aligning to TRBD2. Germline V CDR1 and CDR2: SGHNT, YENEEA. Unmatched junction bases numbered 6, after V lost 4 bases and J lost 2 bases. The CDR3 is 16 amino acids. The CDR3 reads CASSSSGGLITDTQYF. CDR3 nucleotide sequence: TGTGCCAGCAGCTCTAGCGGGGGCCTGATCACAGATACGCAGTATTTT.

The chain employs TRBV14 and TRBJ1-4; 7 bases line up with TRBD1. Germline V CDR1 and CDR2: SGHDN, FVKESK. CDR3 length equals 15 residues. Trimming took 4 bases from V and 6 from J; bases not matched to a gene: 8. CDR3 sequence: CASSPKTGWDEKLFF. CDR3 in DNA: TGTGCCAGCAGCCCTAAGACAGGGTGGGATGAAAAACTGTTTTTT.

V and J are TRBV7-9 and TRBJ1-2; 7 bases are shared with TRBD1. This CDR3 contains 16 residues. The germline gives CDR1 SEHNR, CDR2 FQNEAQ (reference sequence). V was pared by 1 base and J by 0 bases, with 5 bases of the junction left unmatched. This CDR3 is CASSLEGGTANYGYTF. In DNA form, the CDR3 reads TGTGCCAGCAGCTTAGAAGGTGGGACAGCTAACTATGGCTACACCTTC.

The CDR3 nucleotides are TGTGCCAGCAGCCAAGAGAAGGGGGGGATTGGCTATGGCTACACCTTC. Protein product: CASSQEKGGIGYGYTF. J is TRBJ1-2 and V is TRBV4-2; D might be TRBD1 (6 bases). CDR1 LGHNA and CDR2 YNFKEQ come from the germline V gene. The ends were cut back, 0 bases at V and 4 bases at J, with 15 bases in the middle. This CDR3 spans 16 amino acids.

This clone was picked up one time. This chain links TRBV5-1 with TRBJ2-3; D is ambiguous. The ends were cut back, 2 bases at V and 4 bases at J, with 8 bases in the middle. CDR3 size: 13 residues. Germline CDR1 reads SGHRS; CDR2 reads YFSETQ. The CDR3 DNA sequence: TGCGCCAGCAGCTTAGGAGCATCAGATACGCAGTATTTT. It codes for CASSLGASDTQYF.

V is TRBV7-8 and J is TRBJ1-2; TRBD1 matches 9 bases. The ends lost 1 base at V and 6 bases at J; junction bases unmatched: 6. The CDR3 totals 15 residues. The V gene's germline CDR1 is SGHVS and CDR2 FQNEAQ. DNA for the CDR3: TGTGCCAGCAGCTTAGTTTCCGGGACAGGGCATGGCTACACCTTC. Its translation is CASSLVSGTGHGYTF.

CDR3 nucleotide sequence: TGTGCCAGCAGCCTACAGGGGGCGCCGGGATGGAACACTGAAGCTTTCTTT. Translation: CASSLQGAPGWNTEAFF. The chain uses TRBV7-9 and TRBJ1-1; 9 nucleotides agree with TRBD1. Germline-derived CDR1 and CDR2 are SEHNR and FQNEAQ (reference sequence). The CDR3 spans 17 residues. Losses at the gene ends were 5 bases for V and 1 base for J; bases not matched to a gene: 11. Complete variable domain (other parts from reference TRBV7-9 and TRBJ1-1): DTGVSQNPRHKITKRGQNVTFRCDPISEHNRLYWYRQTLGQGPEFLTYFQNEAQLEKSRLLSDRFSAERPKGSFSTLEIQRTEQGDSAMYLCASSLQGAPGWNTEAFFGQGTRLTVV.

V is TRBV11-2 and J is TRBJ2-5; D unresolved. Germline V gene sequence: CDR1 SGHAT, CDR2 FQNNGV. This CDR3 contains 12 residues. The V and J ends lost 1 base and 5 bases respectively, with 5 bases between them. The DNA for the CDR3 is TGTGCCAGCAGCTTAGCCAGGGAGACCCAGTACTTC. This sequence encodes CASSLARETQYF.

The rearrangement joins TRBV2 to TRBJ1-4, with 7 nucleotides matching TRBD1. J lost 5 bases, V lost 7 bases, and 10 bases had no gene match. The germline CDR1 and CDR2 sequences are SNHLY and FYNNEI. This CDR3 region has 15 residues. This chain's CDR3 is CASNQEGQTNEKLFF. CDR3 nucleotides: TGTGCCAGCAATCAGGAGGGACAGACAAATGAAAAACTGTTTTTT. Using reference TRBV2 and TRBJ1-4 for the parts outside the CDR3, the full variable domain is EPEVTQTPSHQVTQMGQEVILRCVPISNHLYFYWYRQILGQKVEFLVSFYNNEISEKSEIFDDQFSVERPDGSNFTLKIRSTKLEDSAMYFCASNQEGQTNEKLFFGSGTQLSVL.

The chain couples TRBV18 to TRBJ1-1; 10 bases map to TRBD1. This CDR3 is built from 16 residues. The junction had 5 bases not matched to a gene; V was cut back by 3 bases and J by 1 base. Germline V gene data show CDR1 as KGHSH and CDR2 as LQKENI. The DNA of the CDR3 is TGTGCCAGCTCACCGGGGACAGGGGCTAGGAACACTGAAGCTTTCTTT. Translation gives CASSPGTGARNTEAFF.

The chain combines TRBV9 with TRBJ2-3; 7 bases align to TRBD2. The CDR3 contains 13 residues. Per germline, CDR1 SGDLS and CDR2 YYNGEE. Unmatched junction bases numbered 6, after V lost 4 bases and J lost 7 bases. The CDR3 sequence is CASSSGLVNTQYF. CDR3 sequence (DNA): TGTGCCAGCAGCTCCGGACTAGTAAATACGCAGTATTTT.

The gene calls are TRBV7-2 and TRBJ2-5; 12 nucleotides line up with TRBD2. Germline V CDR1 and CDR2: SGHTA, FQGNSA. The CDR3 is 18 amino acids. The ends lost 5 bases at V and 7 bases at J; junction bases unmatched: 17. CDR3 sequence: CASSPPRASGGVLRTQYF. DNA for the CDR3: TGTGCCAGCAGCCCGCCTAGGGCTAGCGGGGGGGTATTACGGACCCAGTACTTC.